This TCR beta chain was captured in a study of T cell responses to AZD1222 COVID-19 vaccine. Looked up from germline, CDR1 is SNHLY and CDR2 is FYNNEI. Losses at the gene ends were 4 bases for V and 7 bases for J; bases not matched to a gene: 9. The CDR3 length is 14 residues. Using immunoSEQ multiplex PCR, the repertoire was profiled, and TCRdb retains in-frame clones only, with some absent. The sample consists of under 130,000 clones, 70% to 90% of them appearing once. Sequencing used peripheral blood, obtained on day 0 of AZD1222 vaccination. This receptor was identified in an adult in good health. The rearrangement links TRBV2 to TRBJ1-2, with 7 nucleotides matching TRBD1. CDR3 nucleotides: TGTGCCAGCAGTGCACTGACAGGGTCGGGTGGCTACACCTTC. This gives the protein CASSALTGSGGYTF.